The following is a TCR beta chain sequence with its context. This specimen belongs to a study of blood T cell repertoires in COVID-19. For the study at large: The United States, Italy and Spain provided the acute and convalescent COVID-19 samples. Sources were T cells, B-cell-depleted T cells, or PBMCs; the material itself was cDNA or gDNA.

The CDR3 consists of 15 residues. Germline values: CDR1 ENHRY, CDR2 SYGVKD. Trimming shortened V by 7 bases and J by 2 bases, and 18 bases separated the two germline ends. Generated by immunoSEQ multiplex PCR, the TCRdb table keeps only in-frame clones and is missing some. The repertoire holds a few hundred thousand clones, with around 87% as singletons. The sequencing sample was made of peripheral blood. This receptor was obtained from a woman between 65 and 79 years old with active or convalescent COVID-19. V is TRBV10-3 and J is TRBJ2-7; TRBD1 might be the D (6 bases). CDR3 coding DNA: TGTGCCATCACCTCAACGACGGACAGAACCTACGAGCAGTACTTC. Protein: CAITSTTDRTYEQYF.